The 19 T cell receptor beta chains listed next were all sequenced from one sample in a study of cytomegalovirus exposure and HLA in healthy donors. The PCR used 60 Vbeta and 13 Jbeta primers. Sequencing was performed with immunoSEQ multiplex PCR; in TCRdb, only in-frame clones are kept and a portion is missing. The repertoire holds approximately 100,000 clones, with roughly 80% as singletons. The sample consisted of PBMCs. These TCRs come from a man aged 55-75 years in good health and CMV-seropositive.

Only a few counts were recorded for this clone. The chain couples TRBV2 to TRBJ1-4; tentatively, D is TRBD1 (5 bases). The CDR3 sequence is 15 residues long. The germline V and J ends were trimmed by 3 bases and 8 bases, with 16 bases remaining between them. Germline CDR1 SNHLY, CDR2 FYNNEI. The CDR3 here is CASSELMGGEEKLFF. As DNA, the CDR3 is TGTGCCAGCAGTGAGCTCATGGGGGGAGAGGAAAAACTGTTTTTT.

The gene calls are TRBV27 and TRBJ2-7; a weak D match, TRBD2 (7 bases). This CDR3 contains 15 residues. V lost 7 bases and J lost 4, with 20 bases in between. Germline CDR1 and CDR2: MNHEY and SMNVEV (reference sequence). The CDR3 DNA reads TGTGCCAGCACCTCCTTAGGTGGGGGGGCGTACGAGCAGTACTTC. This translates into CASTSLGGGAYEQYF.

The V call is TRBV5-4, the J call TRBJ2-7; TRBD2 matches 13 bases. Germline CDR1 reads SGHNT; CDR2 reads YYREEE (reference sequence). V was pared by 4 bases and J by 2 bases, with 6 bases of the junction left unmatched. CDR3 length: 16 amino acids. The DNA of the CDR3 is TGTGCCAGCAGCCTAGGACTAGCGGGGGTTCCCTACGAGCAGTACTTC. As protein: CASSLGLAGVPYEQYF.

The count of this clone is one. The rearrangement joins TRBV18 to TRBJ1-2; 10 bases are a match to TRBD1. The CDR3 sequence is 13 residues long. V lost 4 bases to trimming and J lost 8 bases; unmatched junction nucleotides: 4. Germline CDR1 is KGHSH and CDR2 is LQKENI. Here the CDR3 DNA reads TGTGCCAGCTCACGACAGGGGGCTGACGGCTACACCTTC. Protein product: CASSRQGADGYTF. The full variable domain, in which reference TRBV18 and TRBJ1-2 provide the parts outside the CDR3, is NAGVMQNPRHLVRRRGQEARLRCSPMKGHSHVYWYRQLPEEGLKFMVYLQKENIIDESGMPKERFSAEFPKEGPSILRIQQVVRGDSAAYFCASSRQGADGYTFGSGTRLTVV.

This clone appeared a few times. This rearrangement joins TRBV28 to TRBJ1-1; D not resolved. The CDR3 covers 13 residues. Trimming pared 4 bases from V and 1 base from J, leaving 7 bases between. Germline V CDR1 and CDR2: MDHEN, SYDVKM. In DNA, the CDR3 is TGTGCCAGCAGTTCCCAGGAGAACACTGAAGCTTTCTTT. Residues: CASSSQENTEAFF.

The V and J genes are TRBV7-9 and TRBJ1-2; D gene uncertain. Deletions cut 8 bases from V and 3 bases from J, with 10 bases between. The germline gives CDR1 SEHNR, CDR2 FQNEAQ (reference sequence). The CDR3 loop spans 12 amino acids. The CDR3 protein is CASSGGDYGYTF. The CDR3 coding sequence is TGTGCCAGCTCCGGTGGAGACTATGGCTACACCTTC.

V usage is TRBV9 and J usage is TRBJ2-7; 8 nucleotides line up with TRBD2. The CDR3 loop spans 17 amino acids. Germline V lookup: CDR1 SGDLS, CDR2 YYNGEE. The V and J ends lost 4 bases and 3 bases, in that order; junction bases with no gene match: 15. DNA of the CDR3: TGTGCCAGCAGCCCCAGCGGGGGACGGCCTAATTACTACGAGCAGTACTTC. This codes for CASSPSGGRPNYYEQYF.

Of note for this clone: Distinct nucleotide sequences in the sample also encode this CDR3. This chain uses TRBV30 with TRBJ2-5; no reliable D call. V lost 0 bases, J lost 5 bases, and 4 bases lay in between. Germline CDR1 reads GTSNPN; CDR2 reads SVGIG (reference sequence). The CDR3 loop spans 11 amino acids. CDR3: CAWSVLETQYF. The CDR3 DNA is TGTGCCTGGAGTGTACTTGAGACCCAGTACTTC.

V and J are TRBV30 and TRBJ2-7; TRBD2 is a possible D gene (6 bases). Trimming pared 0 bases from V and 2 bases from J, leaving 8 bases between. Germline loops: CDR1 GTSNPN, CDR2 SVGIG (reference sequence). This CDR3 region has 13 residues. The CDR3 here is CAWSVGLTYEQYF. Written as DNA, the CDR3 is TGTGCCTGGAGTGTGGGACTTACCTACGAGCAGTACTTC. The full variable domain, its missing parts supplied by reference TRBV30 and TRBJ2-7, is SQTIHQWPATLVQPVGSPLSLECTVEGTSNPNLYWYRQAAGRGLQLLFYSVGIGQISSEVPQNLSASRPQDRQFILSSKKLLLSDSGFYLCAWSVGLTYEQYFGPGTRLTVT.

This rearrangement joins TRBV2 to TRBJ2-1; D may be TRBD1 (6 bases). Germline V gives CDR1 SNHLY, CDR2 FYNNEI. The CDR3 length is 16 residues. V shed 3 bases and J shed 0 bases, with 12 bases lying between them. The CDR3 region has the DNA TGTGCCAGCAGTGATCCGCAGGGGACCTCCTACAATGAGCAGTTCTTC. Translated: CASSDPQGTSYNEQFF.

As regards this clone: Its ends do not fully match the called genes, so a read error is possible. As DNA, the CDR3 is TGTGCCAGCAGCCCCTACCCAAGGACAGGGGGGGAACTGTTTTTT. This translates into CASSPYPRTGGELFF. The chain carries TRBV5-6 and TRBJ2-2; 10 positions match TRBD1. The CDR3 is 15 amino acids. CDR1 and CDR2 from the germline V gene are SGHDT and YYEEEE.

This chain links TRBV5-4 with TRBJ2-5; D perhaps matches TRBD2 (6 bases). In germline, CDR1 is SGHNT, CDR2 YYREEE (reference sequence). The germline V and J ends were trimmed by 3 bases and 5 bases, with 20 bases remaining between them. The CDR3 is 16 amino acids. Here the CDR3 reads CASSYDPGPRGETQYF. The CDR3 coding sequence is TGTGCCAGCAGCTATGATCCGGGACCCCGGGGGGAGACCCAGTACTTC.

This chain links TRBV19 with TRBJ1-5; TRBD1 matches at 7 bases. Germline V gene data show CDR1 as LNHDA and CDR2 as SQIVND (reference sequence). V was clipped by 6 bases and J by 3 bases; unmatched bases: 11. The CDR3 has 16 amino acids. CDR3 residues: CASRSLQKGANQPQHF. For the CDR3, the DNA is TGTGCCAGTAGGTCGTTACAGAAGGGGGCCAATCAGCCCCAGCATTTT.

The V and J genes are TRBV11-2 and TRBJ2-1; 9 nucleotides line up with TRBD2. CDR1 SGHAT and CDR2 FQNNGV come from the germline V gene. The CDR3 contains 16 residues. The J segment lost 8 bases and the V segment lost 5 bases, leaving 13 bases of the junction unmatched. CDR3 sequence (DNA): TGTGCCAGCAGCCCCAAACCGGGACTAGCTGGCGATGAGCAGTTCTTC. Protein: CASSPKPGLAGDEQFF.

The gene calls are TRBV6-6 and TRBJ1-6, with 7 nucleotides matching TRBD1. V trimming: 7 bases; J trimming: 5 bases; junction bases outside the gene matches: 8. The CDR3 has 15 residues. From germline, CDR1 is MNHNY and CDR2 SVGAGI (reference sequence). Here the CDR3 reads CASTHRGGDNSPLHF. As DNA, the CDR3 is TGTGCCAGCACCCACAGGGGCGGCGATAATTCACCCCTCCACTTT.

This clone was seen more than once but under ten times. The rearrangement uses TRBV6-1 and TRBJ1-1, with 11 bases identical to TRBD1. Germline V gene sequence: CDR1 MNHNS, CDR2 SASEGT. The V segment lost 3 bases and the J segment 0 bases; nucleotides outside the gene matches: 12. CDR3 length equals 19 residues. The CDR3 loop reads CASSDPGQGAWELNTEAFF. The CDR3 DNA reads as TGTGCCAGCAGTGATCCCGGACAGGGGGCGTGGGAATTGAACACTGAAGCTTTCTTT.

V and J are TRBV19 and TRBJ2-7; 8 bases match TRBD1. This CDR3 comprises 15 residues. V was clipped by 3 bases and J by 4 bases; unmatched bases: 8. CDR1 LNHDA and CDR2 SQIVND come from the germline V gene (reference sequence). The CDR3 sequence is CASSISRTGWYEQYF. CDR3 in DNA: TGTGCCAGTAGTATCTCCCGGACAGGGTGGTACGAGCAGTACTTC. Using reference TRBV19 and TRBJ2-7 for the parts outside the CDR3, the full variable domain is DGGITQSPKYLFRKEGQNVTLSCEQNLNHDAMYWYRQDPGQGLRLIYYSQIVNDFQKGDIAEGYSVSREKKESFPLTVTSAQKNPTAFYLCASSISRTGWYEQYFGPGTRLTVT.

The rearrangement joins TRBV5-1 to TRBJ1-4; possible D gene TRBD1, 6 bases. V lost 0 bases and J lost 4, with 10 bases in between. Germline V gene sequence: CDR1 SGHRS, CDR2 YFSETQ. The CDR3 has 15 amino acids. The CDR3 is CASSLVGALNEKLFF. The CDR3 bases are TGCGCCAGCAGCTTGGTGGGGGCCCTTAATGAAAAACTGTTTTTT.

The chain uses TRBV4-1 and TRBJ1-1; D is ambiguous. Trimming stripped 5 bases from V and 2 bases from J, with 12 bases between. The CDR3 loop spans 14 amino acids. Germline lookup yields CDR1 MGHRA and CDR2 YSYEKL. Here the CDR3 reads CASSYDTSNTEAFF. In nucleotides, the CDR3 is TGCGCCAGCAGCTACGACACATCCAACACTGAAGCTTTCTTT.